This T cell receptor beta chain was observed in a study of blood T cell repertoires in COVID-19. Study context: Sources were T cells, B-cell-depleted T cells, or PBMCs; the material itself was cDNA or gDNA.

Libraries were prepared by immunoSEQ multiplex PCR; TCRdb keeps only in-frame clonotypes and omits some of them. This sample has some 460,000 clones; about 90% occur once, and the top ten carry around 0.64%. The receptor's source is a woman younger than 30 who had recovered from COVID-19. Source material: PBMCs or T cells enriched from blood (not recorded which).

The CDR3 loop reads CASRPLGGGGTDTQYF. Written as DNA, the CDR3 is TGTGCCAGTAGACCCTTAGGAGGGGGGGGGACAGATACGCAGTATTTT. The chain uses TRBV19 and TRBJ2-3; maybe TRBD2 (7 bases). Trimming removed 6 bases from V and 3 bases from J, with 19 bases in between. Germline V gene data show CDR1 as LNHDA and CDR2 as SQIVND (reference sequence). The CDR3 sequence is 16 residues long.